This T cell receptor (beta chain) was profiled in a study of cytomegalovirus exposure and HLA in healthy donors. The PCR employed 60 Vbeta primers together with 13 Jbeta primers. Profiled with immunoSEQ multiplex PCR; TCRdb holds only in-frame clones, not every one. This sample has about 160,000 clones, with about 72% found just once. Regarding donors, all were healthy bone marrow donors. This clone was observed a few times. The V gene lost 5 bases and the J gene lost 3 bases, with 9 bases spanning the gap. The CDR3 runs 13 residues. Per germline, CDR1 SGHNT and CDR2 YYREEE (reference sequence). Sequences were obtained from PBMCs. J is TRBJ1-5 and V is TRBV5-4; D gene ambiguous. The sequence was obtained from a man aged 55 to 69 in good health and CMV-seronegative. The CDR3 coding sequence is TGTGCCAGCAGTGGAGGGTACAATCAGCCCCAGCATTTT. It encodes CASSGGYNQPQHF.